This T cell receptor beta chain stems from a study of T cells in localized non-small cell lung cancer. This CDR3 is 15 amino acids long. Germline V gene sequence: CDR1 LGHNA, CDR2 YNFKEQ. V lost 0 bases and J 2 bases, leaving 9 bases between the germline ends. In its sample, this clone was seen once. Its specificity is not known. Clones were sequenced by immunoSEQ multiplex PCR, and TCRdb holds only the in-frame ones, with some missing. The sample includes tens of thousands of clones, around four fifths of them seen just once. Study-level results: Among the tissues sampled, uninvolved adjacent lung had the highest T cell clonality, above tumor.

Sample: peripheral blood, taken before any cancer treatment. J is TRBJ2-3 and V is TRBV4-2; no definite D call. The receptor was isolated from a female donor older than 55 with stage I lung adenocarcinoma. CDR3 in DNA: TGTGCCAGCAGCCAAGAGATAGGGTACACAGATACGCAGTATTTT. Translation: CASSQEIGYTDTQYF.